This paragraph covers one T cell receptor (beta chain) sequence. Its antigen is not yet known. No base quality values were provided; no much bigger clone lies one nucleotide off. This specimen belongs to a study of blood T cell repertoires in COVID-19 (dated by TCRdb to the early 2020s). For the study in its entirety: Samples covering the acute and convalescent phases of COVID-19 were provided by collaborators in the United States, Italy and Spain. Where available, HLA class I and class II types were taken from metadata supplied by the sample provider and were not determined by assay-based typing. The repertoires were released in a freely available public database meant as a resource for research on the immune response to SARS-CoV-2. A de-identified subject ID, COVID-19 status, age in years and sex were almost always included in the sample metadata. The material from the prospective study consisted of cDNA or gDNA derived from T cells, B-cell-depleted T cells, or PBMCs. Deeply sampled blood TCRbeta repertoires from subjects exposed to, actively infected with, or recovered from COVID-19 were included in the dataset. Samples were obtained from the ongoing ImmuneRACE study (first 160 participants) and from about 1,300 subjects provided by 6 global collaborators. The full study reports these points: The amount of clinical and demographic metadata varied by source and participant and was provided uncurated.

The germline V gene sets CDR1 to SGHVS and CDR2 to FQNEAQ. The junction carries 15 bases between V and J, which are trimmed by 5 bases and 10 bases respectively. From the cysteine up to the phenylalanine, the CDR3 has a length of 13 residues. Only the CDR3 DNA stays, 39 bases, in frame from base 1. In the prospective study, participants were about 18 to 100 years old, resided in about two dozen geographic areas of the United States, and were enrolled through a virtual design. To assign participants to cohorts, the prospective study relied on clinical history that participants themselves reported in a screening survey and a study questionnaire. ImmuneRACE Cohort 3 recovered participants were defined by two consecutive negative NP/OP PCR tests, healthcare professional clearance, or symptom resolution. Each participant in the prospective study had whole blood, serum and a nasopharyngeal or oropharyngeal swab collected by mobile phlebotomists. Participants in the prospective study had the option to provide additional blood draws and questionnaires over a roughly 2-month period. Before DNA extraction, prospective study blood samples were shipped either frozen or at room temperature.

The immunoSEQ Assay, a bias-controlled multiplex PCR, was used to amplify TCRbeta CDR3 regions from genomic DNA. As for the authors' bioinformatics: Within the assay, amplification of reference gene primers was used to estimate how many nucleated cells each sample contained. To quantify the absolute abundance of each unique TCRbeta CDR3 rearrangement, sequence reads were collapsed and filtered. For each sample, productive Simpson clonality was calculated as the square root of Simpson's diversity index across productive rearrangements. TCRdb holds this immuneACCESS table with in-frame rearrangements only. Some clones are missing; in checked studies, unresolved V genes explain under half, and the rest has no known cause. The DNA was the basis for D and trimming; V, J and clone size are from that table. This sample is represented by a few hundred thousand clones; approximately 85% of them were singletons. 2.2% of the sample rests with the top ten.

The V gene is TRBV7-8 and the J gene is TRBJ1-5; no D gene call is confident. This clonotype was obtained from a man under 40 who had recovered from COVID-19. Sequencing was performed on PBMCs or T cells enriched from blood (not recorded which). The CDR3 reads as follows: CASSNNLWSPQHF. The nucleotides are TGTGCCAGCAGCAACAATCTTTGGAGTCCCCAGCATTTT.